The entry that follows covers one T cell receptor beta chain sequence. This entry comes from a study of blood T cell repertoires in COVID-19. In the study overall: Sources were T cells, B-cell-depleted T cells, or PBMCs; the material itself was cDNA or gDNA.

While infection was still active, Seattle patients were enrolled and then followed longitudinally. Data came from immunoSEQ multiplex PCR; TCRdb stores just in-frame clones and leaves some out. Among a few hundred thousand clones, 65% to 90% were seen once, and the ten largest hold 2.4%. Germline loops: CDR1 SGHTA, CDR2 FQGTGA. The V gene end was trimmed by 4 bases and the J gene end by 7 bases; junction bases not matched to a gene: 4. The CDR3 has 13 residues. This sequence originates from a woman between 70 and 85 years old with COVID-19, enrolled during active disease. This chain connects TRBV7-3 to TRBJ2-1, with 7 bases aligning to TRBD1. Sequences were obtained from peripheral blood. The chain's CDR3 is CASSSTGVNEQFF. The CDR3 coding sequence is TGTGCCAGCAGCTCAACAGGGGTAAATGAGCAGTTCTTC.